Below, 30 T cell receptor beta chains from the same sample are listed, as sequenced in a study of blood T cell repertoires in COVID-19. Libraries were prepared by immunoSEQ multiplex PCR; TCRdb keeps only in-frame clonotypes and omits some of them. The data contain some 93,000 clones, about 80% of them seen just once; the ten biggest clones take up about 9.4%. The sequenced sample was peripheral blood. These receptors all stem from an older man with acute or convalescent COVID-19.

The CDR3 sequence: CAWSEGQGLSSNQPQHF. CDR3 DNA: TGTGCCTGGAGTGAGGGACAGGGCCTTTCTAGCAATCAGCCCCAGCATTTT. V and J are TRBV30 and TRBJ1-5, with 9 nucleotides matching TRBD1. Per germline, CDR1 GTSNPN and CDR2 SVGIG (reference sequence). This CDR3 spans 17 amino acids. Trimming removed 1 base from V and 0 bases from J; junction bases left unmatched: 7.

This sequence joins TRBV7-2 and TRBJ2-5; D ambiguous. V was pared by 5 bases and J by 5 bases, with 6 bases between. CDR1 and CDR2 (germline): SGHTA, FQGNSA. The length of the CDR3 is 11 residues. CDR3: CASSAYETQYF. CDR3 in DNA: TGTGCCAGCAGCGCCTATGAGACCCAGTACTTC.

This chain links TRBV30 with TRBJ2-2; TRBD1 matches at 7 bases. There are 14 residues in the CDR3. Germline V gene sequence: CDR1 GTSNPN, CDR2 SVGIG (reference sequence). Trimming removed 0 bases from V and 6 bases from J; junction bases left unmatched: 4. The DNA of the CDR3 is TGTGCCTGGAGTGTAGGACAGGTAGCCGGGGAGCTGTTTTTT. Translation: CAWSVGQVAGELFF. The full variable domain, rest sourced from reference TRBV30 and TRBJ2-2, is SQTIHQWPATLVQPVGSPLSLECTVEGTSNPNLYWYRQAAGRGLQLLFYSVGIGQISSEVPQNLSASRPQDRQFILSSKKLLLSDSGFYLCAWSVGQVAGELFFGEGSRLTVL.

The gene calls are TRBV5-1 and TRBJ2-7; TRBD1 aligns across 7 bases. Germline V gives CDR1 SGHRS, CDR2 YFSETQ. J gave up 3 bases and V 3 bases, and 9 bases lay outside the gene matches. The CDR3 spans 15 residues. The DNA of the CDR3 is TGCGCCAGCAGCTCTACAGGGGCTTCAGTCTACGAGCAGTACTTC. It translates to CASSSTGASVYEQYF.

V usage is TRBV6-5 and J usage is TRBJ2-5, with D tentatively TRBD1 (5 bases). This CDR3 comprises 14 residues. V shed 0 bases and J shed 5 bases, with 10 bases lying between them. Germline V gene lookup returns CDR1 MNHEY and CDR2 SVGAGI. The CDR3 nucleotides read TGTGCCAGCAGTTACTCTCAGGGAAAGGAGACCCAGTACTTC. Translated: CASSYSQGKETQYF.

The genes are TRBV5-4 and TRBJ2-7; 7 positions match TRBD1. Germline values: CDR1 SGHNT, CDR2 YYREEE (reference sequence). V dropped 1 base and J dropped 4; count of bases not matched to a gene: 5. CDR3 size: 14 residues. The CDR3 DNA sequence: TGTGCCAGCAGCTTGATTGGGACAGATTACGAGCAGTACTTC. This translates into CASSLIGTDYEQYF.

The genes are TRBV9 and TRBJ1-6; tentatively, D is TRBD1 (6 bases). Trimming cost V 6 bases and J 8 bases, with 12 bases left between them. CDR3 length equals 13 residues. CDR1 and CDR2 from the germline V gene are SGDLS and YYNGEE. The CDR3 coding sequence is TGTGCCAGCACGCTCCGACAGGATTCACCCCTCCACTTT. Amino acids: CASTLRQDSPLHF.

The chain is built from TRBV11-2 and TRBJ2-1; TRBD1 agrees at 11 bases. CDR3 length equals 16 residues. V was clipped by 0 bases and J by 6 bases; unmatched bases: 4. CDR1 is SGHAT and CDR2 is FQNNGV in the germline V gene. The DNA for the CDR3 is TGTGCCAGCAGCTTAGACGGGGGACAGGGGGTCAATGAGCAGTTCTTC. It translates to CASSLDGGQGVNEQFF.

V gene TRBV4-3 combines with J gene TRBJ1-4; 7 bases are a match to TRBD1. The CDR3 is made up of 16 amino acids. Per germline, CDR1 LGHNA and CDR2 YSLEER. V lost 4 bases to trimming and J lost 7 bases; unmatched junction nucleotides: 12. As DNA, the CDR3 is TGCGCCAGCAGCCGAGCCTGGTGGGACAGTGGTGAAAAACTGTTTTTT. This gives the protein CASSRAWWDSGEKLFF.

The rearrangement joins TRBV11-2 to TRBJ2-3, with 8 positions matching TRBD2. The trim removed 7 bases at V and 6 bases at J, leaving 18 bases unmatched. The length of the CDR3 is 17 residues. The germline CDR1 and CDR2 sequences are SGHAT and FQNNGV. The CDR3 region is CASNRRGAGGSPDTQYF. DNA for the CDR3: TGTGCCAGCAACCGAAGGGGTGCGGGGGGCTCTCCGGATACGCAGTATTTT.

The chain links TRBV11-2 to TRBJ2-7; 7 bases align to TRBD1. Trimming at V came to 2 bases and at J to 5 bases, leaving 9 bases not matched to a gene. CDR1 and CDR2 (germline): SGHAT, FQNNGV. This CDR3 is 15 amino acids long. The CDR3: CASSLRQGWVDEQYF. The CDR3 DNA follows: TGTGCCAGCAGCTTAAGACAGGGTTGGGTGGACGAGCAGTACTTC.

The chain is built from TRBV7-9 and TRBJ2-4; 10 bases map to TRBD2. The CDR3 extends over 12 amino acids. Unmatched junction bases numbered 8, after V lost 5 bases and J lost 16 bases. From germline, CDR1 is SEHNR and CDR2 FQNEAQ (reference sequence). CDR3 sequence reads: CASSPSGGALYF. In DNA form, the CDR3 reads TGTGCCAGCAGCCCCAGCGGGGGGGCACTCTACTTC. Combining the CDR3 with reference TRBV7-9 and TRBJ2-4 gives the whole variable domain DTGVSQNPRHKITKRGQNVTFRCDPISEHNRLYWYRQTLGQGPEFLTYFQNEAQLEKSRLLSDRFSAERPKGSFSTLEIQRTEQGDSAMYLCASSPSGGALYFGAGTRLSVL.

The chain joins TRBV18 to TRBJ1-1, with D uncertain. The CDR3 spans 14 residues. V lost 3 bases, J lost 1 base, and 9 bases lay in between. In germline, CDR1 is KGHSH, CDR2 LQKENI. The DNA of the CDR3 is TGTGCCAGCTCACCCGCACAGAGGAACACTGAAGCTTTCTTT. Its translation: CASSPAQRNTEAFF.

The J gene is TRBJ1-5, the V gene TRBV28; 8 bases map to TRBD1. Germline lookup yields CDR1 MDHEN and CDR2 SYDVKM. This CDR3 spans 13 amino acids. V shed 6 bases and J 9 bases; nucleotides not matched to a gene: 7. The DNA of the CDR3 is TGTGCCAGCAGGCCAGGGGGCGACTTGCCCCAGCATTTT. It yields the protein CASRPGGDLPQHF. The full variable domain, rest sourced from reference TRBV28 and TRBJ1-5, is DVKVTQSSRYLVKRTGEKVFLECVQDMDHENMFWYRQDPGLGLRLIYFSYDVKMKEKGDIPEGYSVSREKKERFSLILESASTNQTSMYLCASRPGGDLPQHFGDGTRLSIL.

The chain couples TRBV7-9 to TRBJ1-4; TRBD1 agrees at 9 bases. V lost 1 base and J lost 10; bases outside the gene matches: 1. Germline CDR1 reads SEHNR; CDR2 reads FQNEAQ (reference sequence). There are 13 residues in the CDR3. The CDR3 reads CASSLETGGKLFF. DNA of the CDR3: TGTGCCAGCAGCTTAGAGACAGGGGGAAAACTGTTTTTT.

The CDR3 DNA sequence: TGCGCCAGCAGCTTGGACAACAGGGATGAGCAGTTCTTC. Amino acid sequence: CASSLDNRDEQFF. This rearrangement joins TRBV5-1 to TRBJ2-1, with D tentatively TRBD1 (6 bases). Looked up from germline, CDR1 is SGHRS and CDR2 is YFSETQ. The V end was cut by 0 bases, the J end by 8 bases, with 9 bases between. This CDR3 has 13 residues.

This clone was observed many times. V usage is TRBV5-4 and J usage is TRBJ2-2; 9 bases align to TRBD2. There are 15 residues in the CDR3. V shed 6 bases, J shed 2 bases, and the junction held 5 bases outside the gene matches. Germline values: CDR1 SGHNT, CDR2 YYREEE (reference sequence). The CDR3 DNA is TGTGCCAGCACCCCTAGCGGGACCAACACCGGGGAGCTGTTTTTT. It specifies CASTPSGTNTGELFF.

The chain employs TRBV24-1 and TRBJ1-5; the match to TRBD1 covers 7 bases. Germline-derived CDR1 and CDR2 are KGHDR and SFDVKD. The CDR3 is 12 residues long. The CDR3 loop reads CLKRGHFKPQHF. In nucleotides, the CDR3 is TGTCTAAAAAGGGGGCATTTCAAGCCCCAGCATTTT.

This clone is a singleton in its sample. The V and J genes are TRBV12-1 and TRBJ2-3; TRBD2 was called by the table and not checked on the DNA. TRBV12-1 is tagged as a pseudogene. This CDR3 has 15 residues. CDR3 nucleotide sequence: TGTGCCAGCAGACCGTGGACTAGCGGGAAAGATACGCAGTATTTT. This encodes CASRPWTSGKDTQYF.

The chain employs TRBV7-3 and TRBJ2-3; D perhaps matches TRBD2 (6 bases). This CDR3 contains 16 residues. The V end lost 4 bases, the J end lost 2 bases, and 16 bases lay between the germline ends. Germline V gene sequence: CDR1 SGHTA, CDR2 FQGTGA. In nucleotides, the CDR3 is TGTGCCAGCAGCTCCGCGGGGTTAGGCTCCACAGATACGCAGTATTTT. Protein: CASSSAGLGSTDTQYF.

This chain connects TRBV19 to TRBJ1-2, with TRBD1 as a possible D gene (6 bases). Per germline, CDR1 LNHDA and CDR2 SQIVND (reference sequence). The CDR3 contains 16 residues. V was pared by 0 bases and J by 4 bases, with 15 bases between. CDR3 bases: TGTGCCAGTAGTATAGAGGCTCAGGGGTTGTTCTATGGCTACACCTTC. Residues: CASSIEAQGLFYGYTF. The full variable domain, in which reference TRBV19 and TRBJ1-2 provide the parts outside the CDR3, is DGGITQSPKYLFRKEGQNVTLSCEQNLNHDAMYWYRQDPGQGLRLIYYSQIVNDFQKGDIAEGYSVSREKKESFPLTVTSAQKNPTAFYLCASSIEAQGLFYGYTFGSGTRLTVV.

The chain couples TRBV6-2 or TRBV6-3 to TRBJ1-5; no clear D. This CDR3 is 15 amino acids long. Germline lookup yields CDR1 MNHEY and CDR2 SVGEGT. V lost 2 bases, J lost 4 bases, and 12 bases lay in between. The CDR3 bases are TGTGCCAGCAGTTACGAAGGTAGGGAGAATCAGCCCCAGCATTTT. This codes for CASSYEGRENQPQHF.

The rearrangement uses TRBV18 and TRBJ1-2; TRBD1 agrees at 11 bases. Germline V gene sequence: CDR1 KGHSH, CDR2 LQKENI. The CDR3 runs to 14 residues. V trimming: 6 bases; J trimming: 7 bases; junction bases outside the gene matches: 7. This chain's CDR3 is CASSPGQGALGYTF. The CDR3, as DNA: TGTGCCAGCTCGCCAGGACAGGGGGCGCTTGGCTACACCTTC.

The V and J genes are TRBV7-9 and TRBJ1-4; no firm D call. The CDR3 totals 13 residues. Germline V lookup: CDR1 SEHNR, CDR2 FQNEAQ (reference sequence). Trimming removed 8 bases at V and 5 bases at J, with 12 bases between. CDR3 sequence reads: CASEGGGNEKLFF. DNA for the CDR3: TGTGCCAGCGAGGGTGGAGGGAATGAAAAACTGTTTTTT. Variable domain in full (rest from reference TRBV7-9 and TRBJ1-4): DTGVSQNPRHKITKRGQNVTFRCDPISEHNRLYWYRQTLGQGPEFLTYFQNEAQLEKSRLLSDRFSAERPKGSFSTLEIQRTEQGDSAMYLCASEGGGNEKLFFGSGTQLSVL.

The chain couples TRBV7-2 to TRBJ2-5; the match to TRBD2 covers 10 bases. The V and J ends lost 3 bases and 5 bases, in that order; junction bases with no gene match: 9. The CDR3 is 16 amino acids. Germline V gene lookup returns CDR1 SGHTA and CDR2 FQGNSA. CDR3 nucleotide sequence: TGTGCCAGCAGCTTGAGATTAGCGGGAGGAAGTGAGACCCAGTACTTC. This translates into CASSLRLAGGSETQYF.

The rearrangement links TRBV3-1 (or the pseudogene TRBV3-2) to TRBJ1-5, with TRBD1 identical over 8 bases. This CDR3 has 15 residues. Germline CDR1 LGHDT, CDR2 YNNKEL (reference sequence). The J segment lost 5 bases and the V segment lost 4 bases, leaving 7 bases of the junction unmatched. The CDR3 loop is CASSPDRGRDQPQHF. The CDR3 region has the DNA TGTGCCAGCAGCCCTGACAGGGGTCGTGATCAGCCCCAGCATTTT.

With respect to this clone: Germline is not matched at one junction end, which may reflect a read error. V gene TRBV7-7 combines with J gene TRBJ2-3; 9 nucleotides line up with TRBD2. The CDR3 totals 18 residues. Germline CDR1 reads SSHAT; CDR2 reads FNYEAQ (reference sequence). CDR3 loop: CASSLGFRLSGGTDTQYF. The DNA of the CDR3 is TGTGCTAGCAGCTTAGGGTTCCGATTAAGCGGGGGGACAGATACGCAGTATTTT.

The CDR3 nucleotides read TGCCGGACAGGTTACTTCTATGGCTACACCTTC. Translated, it gives CRTGYFYGYTF. V is TRBV20-1 and J is TRBJ1-2; TRBD1 matches 7 bases. The germline CDR1 and CDR2 sequences are DFQATT and SNEGSKA (reference sequence). The length of the CDR3 is 11 residues.

The chain employs TRBV19 and TRBJ2-3; 15 bases are shared with TRBD2. The CDR3 loop spans 16 amino acids. Trimming cost V 4 bases and J 6 bases; bases outside gene matches: 5. CDR1 is LNHDA, CDR2 SQIVND, per germline (reference sequence). The CDR3 DNA reads as TGTGCCAGTAGTAGTCGGACTAGCGGGAGGGCGGATACGCAGTATTTT. Residues: CASSSRTSGRADTQYF.

The chain's CDR3 is CASVENLGYGYTF. CDR3 DNA: TGTGCCAGCGTGGAGAATTTAGGCTATGGCTACACCTTC. V is TRBV6-6 and J is TRBJ1-2; D ambiguous. This CDR3 has 13 amino acids. The V and J ends lost 8 bases and 4 bases respectively, with 14 bases between them. Germline values: CDR1 MNHNY, CDR2 SVGAGI (reference sequence).